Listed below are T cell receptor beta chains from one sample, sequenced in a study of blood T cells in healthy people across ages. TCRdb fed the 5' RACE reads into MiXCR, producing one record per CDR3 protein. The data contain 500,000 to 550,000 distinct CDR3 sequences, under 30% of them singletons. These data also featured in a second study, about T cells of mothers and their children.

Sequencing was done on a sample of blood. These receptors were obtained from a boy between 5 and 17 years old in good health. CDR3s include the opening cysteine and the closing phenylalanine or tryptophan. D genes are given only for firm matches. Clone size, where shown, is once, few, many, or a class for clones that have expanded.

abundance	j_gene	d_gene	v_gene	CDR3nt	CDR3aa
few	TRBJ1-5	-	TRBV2	TGTGCCAGCAGTGGAGACTGGGGCAATCAGCCCCAGCATTTT	CASSGDWGNQPQHF
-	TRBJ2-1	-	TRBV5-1	TGCGCCAGCACCTACCTCCCATCTACGGGGACTGAGCAGTTCTTC	CASTYLPSTGTEQFF
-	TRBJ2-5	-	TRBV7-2	TGTGCCAGCAGCTTAGTAGCCAGGCCGAAAGAGACCCAGTACTTC	CASSLVARPKETQYF
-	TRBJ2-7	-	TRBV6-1	TGTGCCAGCAGTCCCCCTCCTTGGGGGGCAGACCTCAGCGACGAGCAGTACTTC	CASSPPPWGADLSDEQYF
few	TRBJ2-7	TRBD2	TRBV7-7	TGTGCTAGCAGCTTAGCTAGCGGAGAGACCTACGAGCAGTACTTC	CASSLASGETYEQYF
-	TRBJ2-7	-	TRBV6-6	TGTGCCAGCAGTTACTGGGAAGGGCGCTACGAGCAGTACTTC	CASSYWEGRYEQYF
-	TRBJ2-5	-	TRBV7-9	TGTGCCAGCAGCTTTTCAATCCACAGTCAAGAGACCCAGTACTTC	CASSFSIHSQETQYF
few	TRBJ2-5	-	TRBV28	TGTGCCAGCAGTTTATGGCGGAAACAGGTGATTCAAGAGACCCAGTACTTC	CASSLWRKQVIQETQYF
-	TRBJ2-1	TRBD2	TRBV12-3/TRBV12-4	TGTGCCAGCAGACCCCGGGTAGCGGGAAAGGGTGAGCAGTTCTTC	CASRPRVAGKGEQFF
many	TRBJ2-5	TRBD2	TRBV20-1	TGCAGTGCTAAATTACTCGGAGGACACGGGACTAGCGGGGAACCCCGGGAGACCCAGTACTTC	CSAKLLGGHGTSGEPRETQYF
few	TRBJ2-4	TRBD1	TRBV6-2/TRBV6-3	TGTGCCAGCAGTTACGGGACAGCCCAGTACTTC	CASSYGTAQYF
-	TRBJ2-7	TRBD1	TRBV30	TGTGCCTGGGGACAGGGGGTCTCCTACGAGCAGTACTTC	CAWGQGVSYEQYF
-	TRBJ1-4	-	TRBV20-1	TGCAGTGGCAGTAGGGGGGCGTTCGGTGAAAAACTGTTTTTT	CSGSRGAFGEKLFF
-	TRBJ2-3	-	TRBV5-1	TGCGCCAGCATTCCTGCTCCGGGGGGCGTAAGCACAGATACGCAGTATTTT	CASIPAPGGVSTDTQYF
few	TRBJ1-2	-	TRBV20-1	TGCAGTGCTAGGGACCCCTATGGCTACACCTTC	CSARDPYGYTF
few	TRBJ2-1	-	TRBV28	TGTGCCAGCAGTGTCCTTTCGGAGGAGCAGTTCTTC	CASSVLSEEQFF
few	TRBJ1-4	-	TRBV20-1	TGCAGCGTAACAGGTGCAACTAATGAAAAACTGTTTTTT	CSVTGATNEKLFF
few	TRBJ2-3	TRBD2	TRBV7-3	TGTGCCAGCAGCCCAGGGACTAGCACCGCCCTTGACACAGATACGCAGTATTTT	CASSPGTSTALDTDTQYF
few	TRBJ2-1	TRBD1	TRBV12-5	TGTGCTAGTGCCGCGGACAGGTACAATGAGCAGTTCTTC	CASAADRYNEQFF
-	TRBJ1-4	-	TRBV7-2	TGTGCCAGCAGCGTAAATAGCAACGGGATTTATAATGAAAAACTGTTTTTT	CASSVNSNGIYNEKLFF